This T cell receptor (beta chain) came from a study of blood T cell repertoires in COVID-19. At the level of the study: Spain, Italy and the United States supplied samples that represented acute and convalescent COVID-19. PBMCs, B-cell-depleted T cells, or T cells provided the cDNA or gDNA that made up the material.

Original processing notes: From reference gene primer amplification, estimates of nucleated cell counts were derived. Profiling relied on immunoSEQ multiplex PCR, and the TCRdb table lists in-frame clones only, not all of them. The D gene and trimming were derived from the DNA, and the V and J assignments and clone size from that table. Of 110,000 to 150,000 clones listed, 65% to 90% are singletons. The origin of this receptor is a man in his 60s with active or convalescent COVID-19. Source material: peripheral blood.

CDR3 nucleotide sequence: TGTGCCAGCAGTCTGACGGGACAGGGCAACCAAGAAGCTTTCTTT. Its protein is CASSLTGQGNQEAFF. This chain links TRBV27 with TRBJ1-1, with 9 bases that match TRBD1. Germline loops: CDR1 MNHEY, CDR2 SMNVEV (reference sequence). V was pared by 5 bases and J by 8 bases, with 12 bases of the junction left unmatched. The CDR3 is 15 amino acids.